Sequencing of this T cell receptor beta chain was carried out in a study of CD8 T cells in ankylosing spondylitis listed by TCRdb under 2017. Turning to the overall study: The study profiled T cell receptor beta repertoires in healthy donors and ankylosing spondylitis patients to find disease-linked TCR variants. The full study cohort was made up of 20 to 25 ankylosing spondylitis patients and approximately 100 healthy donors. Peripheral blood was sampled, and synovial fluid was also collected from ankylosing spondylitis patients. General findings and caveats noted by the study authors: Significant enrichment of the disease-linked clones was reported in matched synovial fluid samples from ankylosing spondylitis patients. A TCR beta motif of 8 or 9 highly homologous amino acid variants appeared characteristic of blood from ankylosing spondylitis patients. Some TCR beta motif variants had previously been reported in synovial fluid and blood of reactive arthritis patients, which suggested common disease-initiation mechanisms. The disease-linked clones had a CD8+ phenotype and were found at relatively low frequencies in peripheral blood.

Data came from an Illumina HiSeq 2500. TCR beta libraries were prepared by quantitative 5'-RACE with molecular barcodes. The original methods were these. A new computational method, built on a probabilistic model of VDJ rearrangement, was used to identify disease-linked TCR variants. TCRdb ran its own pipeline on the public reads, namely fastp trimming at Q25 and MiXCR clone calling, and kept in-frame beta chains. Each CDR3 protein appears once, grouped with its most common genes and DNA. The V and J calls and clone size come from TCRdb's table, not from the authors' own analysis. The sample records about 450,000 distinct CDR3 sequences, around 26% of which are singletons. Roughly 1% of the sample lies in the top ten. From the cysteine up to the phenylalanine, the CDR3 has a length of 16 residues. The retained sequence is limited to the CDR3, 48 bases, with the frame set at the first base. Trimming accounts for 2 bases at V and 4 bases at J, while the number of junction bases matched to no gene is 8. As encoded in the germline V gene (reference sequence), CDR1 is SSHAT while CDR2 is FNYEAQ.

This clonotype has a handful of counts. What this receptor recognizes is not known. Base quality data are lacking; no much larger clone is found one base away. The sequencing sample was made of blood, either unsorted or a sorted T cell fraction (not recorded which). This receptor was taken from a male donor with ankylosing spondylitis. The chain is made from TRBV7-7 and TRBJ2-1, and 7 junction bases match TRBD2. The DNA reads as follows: TGTGCCAGCAGCTTAAATCCGCTAGCGGAATACAATGAGCAGTTCTTC. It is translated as CASSLNPLAEYNEQFF.